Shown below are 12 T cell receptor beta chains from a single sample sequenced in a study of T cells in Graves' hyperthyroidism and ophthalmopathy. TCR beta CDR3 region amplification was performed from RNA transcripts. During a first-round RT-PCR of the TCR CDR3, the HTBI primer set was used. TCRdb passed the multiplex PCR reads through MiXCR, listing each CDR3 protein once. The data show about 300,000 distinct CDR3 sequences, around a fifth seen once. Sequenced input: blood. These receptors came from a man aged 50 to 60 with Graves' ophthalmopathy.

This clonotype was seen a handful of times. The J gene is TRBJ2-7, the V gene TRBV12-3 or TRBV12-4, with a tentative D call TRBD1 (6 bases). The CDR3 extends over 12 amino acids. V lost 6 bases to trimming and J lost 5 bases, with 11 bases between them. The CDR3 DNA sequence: TGTGCCAGCAGAACAGGGTCCCACGAGCAGTACTTC. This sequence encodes CASRTGSHEQYF.

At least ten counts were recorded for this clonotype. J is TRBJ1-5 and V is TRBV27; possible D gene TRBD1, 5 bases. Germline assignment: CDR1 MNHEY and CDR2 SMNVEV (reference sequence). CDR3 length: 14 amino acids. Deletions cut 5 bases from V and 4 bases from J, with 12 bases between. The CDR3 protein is CASSAHRNNQPQHF. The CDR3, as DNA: TGTGCCAGCAGTGCTCACAGGAATAATCAGCCCCAGCATTTT.

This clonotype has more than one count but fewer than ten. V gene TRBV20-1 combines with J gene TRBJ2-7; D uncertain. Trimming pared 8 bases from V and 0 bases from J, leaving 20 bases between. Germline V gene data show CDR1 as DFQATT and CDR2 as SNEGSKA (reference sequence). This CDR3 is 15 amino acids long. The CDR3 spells CSILGVATSSYEQYF. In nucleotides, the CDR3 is TGCAGTATATTGGGTGTGGCTACGAGCTCCTACGAGCAGTACTTC.

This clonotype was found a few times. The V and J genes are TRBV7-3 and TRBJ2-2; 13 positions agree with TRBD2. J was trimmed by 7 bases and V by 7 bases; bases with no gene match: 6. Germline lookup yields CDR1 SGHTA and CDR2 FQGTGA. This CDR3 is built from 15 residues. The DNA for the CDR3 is TGTGCCAGCACACGGACTAGCGGGAGTGGCGGGGAGCTGTTTTTT. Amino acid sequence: CASTRTSGSGGELFF.

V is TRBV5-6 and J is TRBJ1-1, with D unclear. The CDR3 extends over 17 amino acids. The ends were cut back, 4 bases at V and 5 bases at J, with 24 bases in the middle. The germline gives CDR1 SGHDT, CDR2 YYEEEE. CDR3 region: CASSPEVVRTQGTEAFF. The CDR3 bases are TGTGCCAGCAGCCCAGAGGTAGTAAGGACGCAAGGGACTGAAGCTTTCTTT.

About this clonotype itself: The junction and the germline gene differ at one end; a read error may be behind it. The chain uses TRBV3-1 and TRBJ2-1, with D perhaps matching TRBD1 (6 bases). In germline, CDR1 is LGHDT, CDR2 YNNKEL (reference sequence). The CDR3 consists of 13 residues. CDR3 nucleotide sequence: TGTGCCGGCAGCCCTGTGGACAGCAATGAGCAGTTCTTC. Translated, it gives CAGSPVDSNEQFF.

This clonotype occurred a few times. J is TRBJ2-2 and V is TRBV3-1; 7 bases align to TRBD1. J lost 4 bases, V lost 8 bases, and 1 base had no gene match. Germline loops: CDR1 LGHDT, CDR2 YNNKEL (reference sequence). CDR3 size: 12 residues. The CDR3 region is CASGTATGELFF. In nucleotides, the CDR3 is TGTGCCAGCGGGACAGCCACCGGGGAGCTGTTTTTT.

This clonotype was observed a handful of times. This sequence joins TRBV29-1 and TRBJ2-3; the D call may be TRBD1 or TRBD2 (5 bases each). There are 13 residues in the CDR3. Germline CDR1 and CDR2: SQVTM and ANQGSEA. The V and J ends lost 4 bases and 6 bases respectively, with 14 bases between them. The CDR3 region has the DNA TGCAGCGTTGTTGAGGGGCGAAGGGATACGCAGTATTTT. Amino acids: CSVVEGRRDTQYF.

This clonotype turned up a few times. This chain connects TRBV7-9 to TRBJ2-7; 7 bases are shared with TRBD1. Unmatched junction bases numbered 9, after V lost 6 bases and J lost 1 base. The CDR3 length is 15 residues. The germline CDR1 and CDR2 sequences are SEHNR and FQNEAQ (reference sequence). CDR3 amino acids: CASRPEAGGSYEQYF. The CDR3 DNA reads TGTGCCAGCAGACCGGAGGCAGGGGGTTCCTACGAGCAGTACTTC.

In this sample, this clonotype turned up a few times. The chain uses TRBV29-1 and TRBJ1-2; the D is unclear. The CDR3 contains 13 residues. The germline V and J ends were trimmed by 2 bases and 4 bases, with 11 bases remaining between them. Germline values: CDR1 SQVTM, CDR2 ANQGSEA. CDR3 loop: CSVEKGGGYGYTF. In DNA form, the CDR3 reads TGCAGCGTTGAAAAGGGAGGTGGCTATGGCTACACCTTC.

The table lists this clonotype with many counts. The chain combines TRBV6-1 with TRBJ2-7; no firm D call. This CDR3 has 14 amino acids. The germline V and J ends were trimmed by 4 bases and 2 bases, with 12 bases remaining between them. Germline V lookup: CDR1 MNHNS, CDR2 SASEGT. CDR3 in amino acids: CASSAWELTYEQYF. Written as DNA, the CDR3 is TGTGCCAGCAGTGCGTGGGAACTAACCTACGAGCAGTACTTC.

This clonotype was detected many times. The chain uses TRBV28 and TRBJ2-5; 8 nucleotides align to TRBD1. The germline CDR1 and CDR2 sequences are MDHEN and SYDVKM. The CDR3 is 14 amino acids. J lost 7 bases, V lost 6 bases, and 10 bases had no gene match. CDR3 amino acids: CASRSTGQGGTQYF. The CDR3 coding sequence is TGTGCCAGCAGATCTACCGGACAGGGCGGGACCCAGTACTTC.